One sample yielded the 17 T cell receptor beta chains listed below, sequenced in a study of T-cell memory formation after mild COVID-19. TCRdb recomputed calls from the 5' RACE reads with MiXCR, one row per CDR3 protein. The sample holds hundreds of thousands of distinct CDR3 sequences, 15% to 20% seen once. Sequencing was carried out using PBMCs or a T cell subset sorted from them (not recorded which). These receptors were obtained from a man aged 18 to 30 who had mild COVID-19 (a few samples of this study predate the infection). Cell type and time point are not known.

This clonotype occurred a few times. J is TRBJ1-5 and V is TRBV6-5; D is unresolved. The V end was cut by 4 bases, the J end by 4 bases, with 8 bases between. This CDR3 contains 13 residues. CDR1 MNHEY and CDR2 SVGAGI come from the germline V gene. The CDR3 loop is CASSLQRNQPQHF. CDR3 DNA: TGTGCCAGCAGTTTACAGCGAAATCAGCCCCAGCATTTT.

This clonotype came up a few times. The chain joins TRBV7-6 to TRBJ2-5; 14 nucleotides match TRBD2. J was trimmed by 6 bases and V by 1 base; bases with no gene match: 1. The germline V gene has CDR1 SGHVS and CDR2 FNYEAQ. The CDR3 contains 15 residues. The CDR3 coding sequence is TGTGCCAGCAGCTTAGGACTAGCGGGGGGGAAGACCCAGTACTTC. Translated, it gives CASSLGLAGGKTQYF.

This clonotype turned up a few times. This chain links TRBV7-7 with TRBJ2-1; 8 bases map to TRBD1. The CDR3 runs 14 residues. CDR1 is SSHAT, CDR2 FNYEAQ, per germline (reference sequence). Trimming at V came to 3 bases and at J to 5 bases, leaving 3 bases not matched to a gene. For the CDR3, the DNA is TGTGCCAGCAGCTTGGGACAGGTAAACAATGAGCAGTTCTTC. It translates to CASSLGQVNNEQFF. The whole variable domain, filled in from reference TRBV7-7 and TRBJ2-1, reads GAGVSQSPRYKVTKRGQDVTLRCDPISSHATLYWYQQALGQGPEFLTYFNYEAQPDKSGLPSDRFSAERPEGSISTLTIQRTEQRDSAMYRCASSLGQVNNEQFFGPGTRLTVL.

The chain uses TRBV11-2 and TRBJ1-2; the D is unclear. Germline V gene data show CDR1 as SGHAT and CDR2 as FQNNGV. The CDR3 sequence is 18 residues long. Trimming stripped 5 bases from V and 7 bases from J, with 29 bases between. CDR3 protein: CASSISDGISGNWGGYTF. In DNA form, the CDR3 reads TGTGCCAGCAGCATATCAGATGGGATAAGCGGTAATTGGGGTGGCTACACCTTC.

V is TRBV30 and J is TRBJ1-1; a possible D gene is TRBD1 (5 bases). The CDR3 runs 12 residues. Germline loops: CDR1 GTSNPN, CDR2 SVGIG (reference sequence). The V and J ends lost 2 bases and 3 bases respectively, with 7 bases between them. The DNA for the CDR3 is TGTGCCTGGAGTATAGGGGACACTGAAGCTTTCTTT. Its protein is CAWSIGDTEAFF.

The chain joins TRBV5-4 to TRBJ2-7; D unresolved. Per the germline V gene, CDR1 is SGHNT and CDR2 is YYREEE (reference sequence). The CDR3 is made up of 12 amino acids. V dropped 3 bases and J dropped 6 bases, with 10 bases sitting between them. The DNA for the CDR3 is TGTGCCAGCAGCTCCGGGCTGACCGAGCAGTACGTC. Amino acids: CASSSGLTEQYV.

This clonotype appeared a few times. This chain connects TRBV7-2 to TRBJ2-5; a weak D match, TRBD2 (7 bases). The CDR3 length is 15 residues. Germline-derived CDR1 and CDR2 are SGHTA and FQGNSA. Trimming took 1 base from V and 5 from J, leaving 14 bases between them. The CDR3 loop is CASSLEPGGGETQYF. The CDR3 DNA reads TGTGCCAGCAGCTTAGAGCCGGGGGGCGGGGAGACCCAGTACTTC.

This clonotype appeared many times. V usage is TRBV6-2 or TRBV6-3 and J usage is TRBJ2-7, with D perhaps TRBD2 (5 bases). The V end lost 7 bases, the J end lost 2 bases, and 24 bases lay between the germline ends. CDR1 and CDR2 (germline): MNHEY, SVGEGT. The length of the CDR3 is 17 residues. The CDR3 protein is CASKKMGTRGSAYEQYF. In DNA form, the CDR3 reads TGTGCCAGCAAAAAGATGGGCACCCGAGGGAGCGCCTACGAGCAGTACTTC.

This clonotype was picked up a small number of times. V gene TRBV12-5 combines with J gene TRBJ2-1, with 7 bases lining up with TRBD1. The V gene's germline CDR1 is LGHNT and CDR2 FRNRAP. The CDR3 spans 13 residues. V gave up 6 bases and J gave up 9 bases; unmatched junction bases: 8. The CDR3 is CASGWDSGSEQFF. DNA for the CDR3: TGTGCTAGTGGGTGGGACAGTGGTAGTGAGCAGTTCTTC. Combining the CDR3 with reference TRBV12-5 and TRBJ2-1 gives the whole variable domain DARVTQTPRHKVTEMGQEVTMRCQPILGHNTVFWYRQTMMQGLELLAYFRNRAPLDDSGMPKDRFSAEMPDATLATLKIQPSEPRDSAVYFCASGWDSGSEQFFGPGTRLTVL.

This clonotype has more than one count but fewer than ten. The chain links TRBV6-2 or TRBV6-3 to TRBJ1-1; tentatively, D is TRBD1 (5 bases). The V end was cut by 2 bases, the J end by 3 bases, with 10 bases between. This CDR3 contains 14 residues. Germline-derived CDR1 and CDR2 are MNHEY and SVGEGT. The CDR3: CASSYGGIYTEAFF. The CDR3 region has the DNA TGTGCCAGCAGTTACGGGGGAATATACACTGAAGCTTTCTTT.

This chain joins TRBV10-3 and TRBJ1-2, with no clear D. This CDR3 contains 16 residues. From germline, CDR1 is ENHRY and CDR2 SYGVKD. Trimming pared 2 bases from V and 4 bases from J, leaving 17 bases between. In nucleotides, the CDR3 is TGTGCCATCAGTGAGCCGGACTCATCCAAAGGCTATGGCTACACCTTC. Protein product: CAISEPDSSKGYGYTF.

The table lists this clonotype with a few counts. The chain has TRBV15 and TRBJ2-1; D not resolved. The CDR3 totals 13 residues. V gave up 2 bases and J gave up 7 bases, with 9 bases separating them. Germline V lookup: CDR1 LNHNV, CDR2 YYDKDF (reference sequence). The CDR3: CATSRPFQNEQFF. The DNA of the CDR3 is TGTGCCACCAGCAGACCCTTCCAGAATGAGCAGTTCTTC.

This chain joins TRBV6-5 and TRBJ2-7, with D possibly matching TRBD2 (6 bases). V lost 4 bases and J lost 3, with 13 bases in between. Germline values: CDR1 MNHEY, CDR2 SVGAGI. This CDR3 region has 14 residues. The CDR3 loop is CASSSGRGNYEQYF. The CDR3, as DNA: TGTGCCAGCAGTTCCGGACGGGGGAACTACGAGCAGTACTTC.

This clonotype was picked up a small number of times. The chain is built from TRBV3-1 and TRBJ1-6; tentatively, D is TRBD1 (6 bases). This CDR3 is built from 14 residues. Germline assignment: CDR1 LGHDT and CDR2 YNNKEL (reference sequence). Trimming shortened V by 8 bases and J by 10 bases, and 18 bases separated the two germline ends. In nucleotides, the CDR3 is TGTGCCAGCCAATCCGGGACAAGATGGTCACCCCTCCACTTT. Its translation is CASQSGTRWSPLHF.

This clonotype appeared a few times. The chain links TRBV27 to TRBJ2-7, with 8 bases lining up with TRBD2. Germline V gene data show CDR1 as MNHEY and CDR2 as SMNVEV (reference sequence). V lost 4 bases and J lost 2; bases outside the gene matches: 7. The CDR3 loop spans 15 amino acids. The CDR3 spells CASSSGTRVPYEQYF. The CDR3 nucleotides read TGTGCCAGCAGTTCCGGGACTAGAGTTCCCTACGAGCAGTACTTC.

This sequence joins TRBV30 and TRBJ2-1; D not resolved. CDR3 length equals 13 residues. V was pared by 0 bases and J by 3 bases, with 6 bases between. Germline CDR1 reads GTSNPN; CDR2 reads SVGIG (reference sequence). CDR3 nucleotides: TGTGCCTGGAGTGTCCCCGGCTACAATGAGCAGTTCTTC. It translates to CAWSVPGYNEQFF.

The genes are TRBV5-1 and TRBJ1-6, with 12 bases identical to TRBD1. Trimming removed 4 bases from V and 8 bases from J; junction bases left unmatched: 13. The germline V gene encodes CDR1 SGHRS and CDR2 YFSETQ. This CDR3 has 18 amino acids. CDR3: CASSDGSIRDRGHSPLHF. CDR3 DNA sequence: TGCGCCAGCAGCGATGGAAGTATCCGGGACAGGGGGCATTCACCCCTCCACTTT.